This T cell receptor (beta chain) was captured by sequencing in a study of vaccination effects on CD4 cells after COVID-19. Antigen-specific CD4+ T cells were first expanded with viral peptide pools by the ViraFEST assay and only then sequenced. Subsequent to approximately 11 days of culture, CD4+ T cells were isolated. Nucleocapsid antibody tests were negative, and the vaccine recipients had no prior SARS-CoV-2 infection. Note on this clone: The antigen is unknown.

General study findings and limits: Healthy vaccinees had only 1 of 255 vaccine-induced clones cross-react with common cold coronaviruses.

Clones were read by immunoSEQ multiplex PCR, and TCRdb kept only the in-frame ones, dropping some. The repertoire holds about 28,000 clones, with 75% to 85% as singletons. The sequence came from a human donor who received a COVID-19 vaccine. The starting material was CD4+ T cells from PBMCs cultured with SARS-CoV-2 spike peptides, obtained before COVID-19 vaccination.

The CDR3 reads CASSFRQKLYNSPLHF. DNA for the CDR3: TGTGCCAGCAGTTTCCGACAGAAGCTCTATAATTCACCCCTCCACTTT. This chain connects TRBV6-2 or TRBV6-3 to TRBJ1-6, with D possibly matching TRBD1 (5 bases). This CDR3 is built from 16 residues. V was pared by 4 bases and J by 3 bases, with 13 bases between. Per germline, CDR1 MNHEY and CDR2 SVGEGT.